The clone carrying this TCR beta chain was detected a few times. Antigen: not known. Germline V lookup: CDR1 SNHLY, CDR2 FYNNEI. The length of the CDR3 is 18 residues. With V trimmed by 5 bases and J by 3 bases, 14 bases remained unmatched. The data were taken from a study of identical twins. TCRdb called the 5' RACE reads again in MiXCR, with one record for every CDR3 protein. The sample holds roughly 630,000 distinct CDR3 sequences; around 7.4% are singletons and the top ten take 1.6%. Study-wide points: With abundant cord blood beta clonotypes, insertions were fewer; memory repertoires showed no such pattern.

This sample was also put to use in a study of yellow fever vaccine responses in identical twins.

Input material: PBMCs. This clonotype was sampled from a woman aged 18-29 years in good health. The chain joins TRBV2 to TRBJ2-3, with TRBD2 matching 10 bases. CDR3 bases: TGTGCCAGCAGTCCCCCAGCGGGAGGGCCGGTGCGAACAGATACGCAGTATTTT. Residues: CASSPPAGGPVRTDTQYF.